The 24 T cell receptor beta chains below all came from one sample that was sequenced in a study of response to subunit inactivated influenza vaccine. TCRdb analysed the RT-PCR reads with MiXCR anew, one entry per CDR3 protein. The repertoire holds about 240,000 distinct CDR3 sequences, with 9.5% to 15% as singletons. The sequenced sample was non-naive T cells sorted from PBMCs, obtained less than 15 days before vaccination. The source of these receptors is a man aged 50 or older who received an inactivated influenza vaccine.

In this sample, this clonotype turned up a few times. The chain uses TRBV27 and TRBJ2-3; D is uncertain. The CDR3 has 14 amino acids. Germline V gene lookup returns CDR1 MNHEY and CDR2 SMNVEV (reference sequence). Trimming cost V 6 bases and J 0 bases, with 10 bases left between them. The CDR3 DNA is TGTGCCAGCAGAAGACTGGAAAGCACAGATACGCAGTATTTT. Translation: CASRRLESTDTQYF.

In this sample, this clonotype turned up many times. The V call is TRBV7-2, the J call TRBJ2-2; a weak D match, TRBD2 (5 bases). Germline values: CDR1 SGHTA, CDR2 FQGNSA. This CDR3 spans 13 amino acids. V lost 7 bases, J lost 2 bases, and 8 bases lay in between. The CDR3 reads CASKRGNTGELFF. The CDR3 nucleotides read TGTGCCAGCAAACGGGGAAACACCGGGGAGCTGTTTTTT.

This clonotype was seen many times. This chain uses TRBV7-2 with TRBJ2-1; possibly TRBD1 for D (5 bases). This CDR3 comprises 14 residues. The V and J ends lost 9 bases and 4 bases respectively, with 16 bases between them. The germline V gene has CDR1 SGHTA and CDR2 FQGNSA. The CDR3 DNA reads TGTGCCAGTTTGTCGATGGGGCCATACAATGAGCAGTTCTTC. It yields the protein CASLSMGPYNEQFF.

Many counts were recorded for this clonotype. This rearrangement joins TRBV25-1 to TRBJ2-7; 8 bases map to TRBD1. Germline CDR1 is MGHDK and CDR2 is SYGVNS. The CDR3 extends over 15 amino acids. J was trimmed by 6 bases and V by 2 bases; bases with no gene match: 9. The CDR3 is CASSEPRTGLCEQYF. In DNA form, the CDR3 reads TGTGCCAGCAGTGAACCAAGGACAGGGTTGTGCGAGCAGTACTTC.

V gene TRBV7-2 combines with J gene TRBJ2-3, with TRBD2 matching over 11 bases. With V trimmed by 3 bases and J by 5 bases, 7 bases remained unmatched. Germline assignment: CDR1 SGHTA and CDR2 FQGNSA. The CDR3 spans 16 residues. The CDR3 region is CASSFTSGSTGDTQYF. The CDR3 DNA is TGTGCCAGCAGCTTTACTAGCGGGAGTACGGGAGATACGCAGTATTTT.

The chain joins TRBV7-9 to TRBJ2-7; D remains unclear. Trimming left V 5 bases short and J 3 bases short, with 8 bases between. The CDR3 is 12 amino acids. Per germline, CDR1 SEHNR and CDR2 FQNEAQ (reference sequence). Written as DNA, the CDR3 is TGTGCCAGCAGCCTCCAAAACTACGAGCAGTACTTC. Translated: CASSLQNYEQYF. Combining the CDR3 with reference TRBV7-9 and TRBJ2-7 gives the whole variable domain DTGVSQNPRHKITKRGQNVTFRCDPISEHNRLYWYRQTLGQGPEFLTYFQNEAQLEKSRLLSDRFSAERPKGSFSTLEIQRTEQGDSAMYLCASSLQNYEQYFGPGTRLTVT.

The genes are TRBV29-1 and TRBJ1-1; 9 bases map to TRBD1. CDR1 and CDR2 (germline): SQVTM, ANQGSEA. V was pared by 7 bases and J by 5 bases, with 11 bases of the junction left unmatched. The CDR3 has 14 amino acids. In DNA form, the CDR3 reads TGCAGCGGGGGACAGGGATATGGAGCGACTGAAGCTTTCTTT. Its protein product is CSGGQGYGATEAFF.

This clonotype has just a few counts. The chain recombines TRBV7-2 with TRBJ2-2; 8 bases fit TRBD2. Trimming at V came to 7 bases and at J to 4 bases, leaving 11 bases not matched to a gene. The CDR3 extends over 16 amino acids. CDR1 is SGHTA and CDR2 is FQGNSA in the germline V gene. The chain's CDR3 is CASKFGGGRGTGELFF. The CDR3 DNA follows: TGTGCCAGCAAATTCGGCGGGGGGCGAGGCACCGGGGAGCTGTTTTTT.

The V and J genes are TRBV4-1 and TRBJ2-5; tentative D call: TRBD1 (6 bases). The germline V gene has CDR1 MGHRA and CDR2 YSYEKL. Trimming took 8 bases from V and 4 from J, leaving 23 bases between them. The length of the CDR3 is 16 residues. The CDR3, as DNA: TGCGCCAGCGCCCCCATGGGGGCGTTGGGTGGAGAGACCCAGTACTTC. Protein sequence: CASAPMGALGGETQYF.

This clonotype was observed at least ten times. The genes are TRBV18 and TRBJ2-7, with D unclear. This CDR3 region has 14 residues. Germline V gives CDR1 KGHSH, CDR2 LQKENI. V lost 3 bases, J lost 0 bases, and 9 bases lay in between. The CDR3 DNA reads as TGTGCCAGCTCACCCCGCGAATTCTCCTACGAGCAGTACTTC. The encoded protein is CASSPREFSYEQYF. Based on the CDR3 plus reference TRBV18 and TRBJ2-7, the full variable domain is NAGVMQNPRHLVRRRGQEARLRCSPMKGHSHVYWYRQLPEEGLKFMVYLQKENIIDESGMPKERFSAEFPKEGPSILRIQQVVRGDSAAYFCASSPREFSYEQYFGPGTRLTVT.

The chain carries TRBV7-2 and TRBJ2-3, with a tentative D call TRBD2 (6 bases). The CDR3 consists of 17 residues. Germline CDR1 reads SGHTA; CDR2 reads FQGNSA. V lost 0 bases and J lost 3, with 16 bases in between. The CDR3 here is CASSLAASGLMTDTQYF. The DNA for the CDR3 is TGTGCCAGCAGCTTAGCCGCCTCGGGACTTATGACAGATACGCAGTATTTT.

In this sample, this clonotype turned up a few times. This sequence joins TRBV4-2 and TRBJ2-3; TRBD2 agrees at 8 bases. The V gene's germline CDR1 is LGHNA and CDR2 YNFKEQ. CDR3 size: 15 residues. Trimming took 2 bases from V and 3 from J; bases not matched to a gene: 4. CDR3 DNA: TGTGCCAGCAGCCAACGCGGGGGGATTACAGATACGCAGTATTTT. Translating it yields CASSQRGGITDTQYF.

The table lists this clonotype with a few counts. This chain connects TRBV6-1 to TRBJ2-2, with D unresolved. CDR3 length: 12 residues. The V end was cut by 2 bases, the J end by 7 bases, with 5 bases between. Germline CDR1 reads MNHNS; CDR2 reads SASEGT. CDR3 amino acids: CASSEPYGELFF. The CDR3 DNA reads as TGTGCCAGCAGTGAACCGTACGGGGAGCTGTTTTTT.

The chain recombines TRBV10-3 with TRBJ2-1; a weak D match, TRBD2 (7 bases). Germline V gives CDR1 ENHRY, CDR2 SYGVKD. The CDR3 contains 15 residues. Trimming shortened V by 11 bases and J by 2 bases, and 19 bases separated the two germline ends. The CDR3 is CAAAGARITYNEQFF. CDR3 sequence (DNA): TGTGCCGCCGCGGGGGCAAGAATCACCTACAATGAGCAGTTCTTC.

The genes are TRBV7-9 and TRBJ2-1; TRBD2 matches 11 bases. Looked up from germline, CDR1 is SEHNR and CDR2 is FQNEAQ (reference sequence). After removal of 5 bases from V and 4 bases from J, the junction contained 4 bases not matched to a gene. CDR3 length: 15 amino acids. CDR3 sequence (DNA): TGTGCCAGCAGCATACTAGCGGGAGCTTACAATGAGCAGTTCTTC. Protein sequence: CASSILAGAYNEQFF.

This clonotype was seen repeatedly, ten times or more. The J gene is TRBJ2-7, the V gene TRBV7-2, with a possible D match to TRBD2 (6 bases). Between the trimmed V and J ends, which lost 0 bases and 0 bases, there was a span of 9 bases. The V gene's germline CDR1 is SGHTA and CDR2 FQGNSA. The CDR3 has 15 amino acids. The CDR3 loop is CASSLAGGSSYEQYF. CDR3 nucleotides: TGTGCCAGCAGCTTAGCGGGGGGAAGCTCCTACGAGCAGTACTTC.

The V gene is TRBV29-1, the J gene TRBJ1-4; TRBD1 aligns across 7 bases. CDR1 is SQVTM and CDR2 is ANQGSEA in the germline V gene. CDR3 length equals 16 residues. V lost 6 bases to trimming and J lost 7 bases; unmatched junction nucleotides: 17. The CDR3 sequence is CSVDDRPQGCSEKLFF. Here the CDR3 DNA reads TGCAGCGTAGATGACCGACCACAGGGGTGTAGTGAAAAACTGTTTTTT.

The chain has TRBV20-1 and TRBJ2-7, with D possibly matching TRBD2 (6 bases). CDR1 and CDR2 (germline): DFQATT, SNEGSKA (reference sequence). Trimming left V 3 bases short and J 3 bases short, with 15 bases between. This CDR3 comprises 14 residues. CDR3 nucleotides: TGCAGTGCTAGCGTCGGGGGTAGGAACTACGAGCAGTACTTC. Its translation: CSASVGGRNYEQYF.

This clonotype has only a few counts. The chain carries TRBV4-3 and TRBJ1-3; D unresolved. Between the trimmed V and J ends, which lost 1 base and 3 bases, there was a span of 10 bases. The CDR3 has 15 amino acids. Germline V CDR1 and CDR2: LGHNA, YSLEER. The CDR3 nucleotides are TGCGCCAGCAGCCAAGCACAGATCAGTGGAAACACCATATATTTT. This gives the protein CASSQAQISGNTIYF.

About this clonotype: With a much larger clone just one base away, this may be a read error. This chain connects TRBV3-1 to TRBJ2-1, with 9 bases fitting TRBD1. The germline gives CDR1 LGHDT, CDR2 YNNKEL (reference sequence). CDR3 size: 13 residues. Losses at the gene ends were 4 bases for V and 14 bases for J; bases not matched to a gene: 9. Here the CDR3 DNA reads TGTGCCAGCAGCCTAACAGGGGGCGCAATGGAGTTCTTC. It translates to CASSLTGGAMEFF.

This clonotype occurred many times. V usage is TRBV10-3 and J usage is TRBJ2-6; D is uncertain. The CDR3 extends over 16 amino acids. CDR1 is ENHRY and CDR2 is SYGVKD in the germline V gene. With 6 bases removed from V and 0 bases from J, the gap between germline ends came to 12 bases. CDR3 in amino acids: CAISLSSGSGANVLTF. The CDR3 nucleotides are TGTGCCATCAGCCTGTCCAGTGGCTCTGGGGCCAACGTCCTGACTTTC.

This clonotype was counted ten times or more. The V call is TRBV7-2, the J call TRBJ2-3, with 8 bases identical to TRBD2. CDR1 and CDR2 (germline): SGHTA, FQGNSA. The CDR3 consists of 14 residues. With 0 bases clipped from V and 6 bases from J, the junction kept 2 bases outside the gene matches. The CDR3 here is CASSLAGGRDTQYF. CDR3 in DNA: TGTGCCAGCAGCTTAGCTGGCGGGAGGGATACGCAGTATTTT.

The chain recombines TRBV27 with TRBJ2-6, with a possible D match to TRBD2 (5 bases). This CDR3 is built from 20 residues. The ends were cut back, 0 bases at V and 0 bases at J, with 18 bases in the middle. Germline CDR1 MNHEY, CDR2 SMNVEV (reference sequence). The CDR3 sequence is CASSLSKGRGTLSGANVLTF. The CDR3 DNA sequence: TGTGCCAGCAGTTTATCAAAAGGACGGGGAACCCTCTCTGGGGCCAACGTCCTGACTTTC.

This clonotype was seen a few times. The CDR3 sequence: CASSVITDTQYF. In DNA, the CDR3 is TGTGCCAGCAGTGTGATCACAGATACGCAGTATTTT. The J gene is TRBJ2-3, the V gene TRBV2; D call uncertain. Germline V gene data show CDR1 as SNHLY and CDR2 as FYNNEI. This CDR3 contains 12 residues. V was cut by 4 bases and J by 2 bases, with 4 bases left in between.